The clone carrying this TCR beta chain showed up just a few times. This sample is part of a study of T cells after yellow fever vaccination. TCRdb redid the calling of the 5' RACE reads with MiXCR, one entry per CDR3 protein. Of about 73,000 distinct CDR3 sequences in the sample, around 7% were seen once. Trimming stripped 3 bases from V and 4 bases from J, with 13 bases between. Germline CDR1 MNHEY, CDR2 SMNVEV (reference sequence). This CDR3 has 16 amino acids. The sample consisted of CD8+ T cells sorted from PBMCs, taken on the day of the yellow fever booster vaccination. The origin of this receptor is a man aged 25-40 years who received the YFV17D yellow fever vaccine. The V and J genes are TRBV27 and TRBJ2-6, with D perhaps matching TRBD1 or TRBD2 (5 bases each). CDR3 sequence: CASSFPPGAGANVLTF. Here the CDR3 DNA reads TGTGCCAGCAGTTTCCCACCCGGGGCCGGGGCCAACGTCCTGACTTTC. Filled out from reference TRBV27 and TRBJ2-6, the complete variable domain reads EAQVTQNPRYLITVTGKKLTVTCSQNMNHEYMSWYRQDPGLGLRQIYYSMNVEVTDKGDVPEGYKVSRKEKRNFPLILESPSPNQTSLYFCASSFPPGAGANVLTFGAGSRLTVL.